This T cell receptor (beta chain) was recorded in a study of T cell repertoires in cytomegalovirus infection. The wider study: Researchers turned to recently identified HLA-C-restricted CMV epitopes as well as well-studied HLA-B-restricted ones. Indicated by public TCR beta signatures were CMV infection and matching HLA type.

In TCRdb, the reads were re-called with MiXCR into one record per CDR3 protein. The sample has 900,000 to 950,000 distinct CDR3 sequences, under 40% seen once; the top ten hold around an eighth. Study-level findings and limits: The study identified carriers of CMV plus the relevant HLA from cumulative public TCR beta family frequency. CMV-specific TCR beta clonotypes restricted by HLA-C were the ones dominating the ex vivo response.

This clonotype was seen a few times. Its antigen is unidentified. V lost 5 bases and J 1 base, leaving 15 bases between the germline ends. The CDR3 is made up of 15 amino acids. Per germline, CDR1 MNHNY and CDR2 SVGAGI (reference sequence). This sequence joins TRBV6-6 and TRBJ2-7; the D gene is possibly TRBD1 (6 bases). The sample consisted of cultured CD8+ T cells from PBMCs, taken from culture after CMV antigen stimulation. The receptor was isolated from a human donor in good health (CMV status not recorded). Some clones in this sample may be carry-over from other donors' samples. The CDR3 reads CASSDIARGSYEQYV. As DNA, the CDR3 is TGTGCCAGCAGTGACATTGCCAGGGGATCCTACGAGCAGTACGTC.